Detailed here is one T cell receptor (beta chain). V was cut by 5 bases and J by 2 bases, with 10 bases left in between. The CDR3 has 14 residues. From germline, CDR1 is LGHDT and CDR2 YNNKEL (reference sequence). Per the authors' pipeline: Estimated nucleated cell counts came from reference gene primer amplification. The repertoire was sequenced with immunoSEQ multiplex PCR; TCRdb's copy has only in-frame clones and lacks some. V and J calls and clone size are copied from that table; D and trimming were computed from the DNA. The sample carries about 110,000 clones, over 60% recorded once. This entry comes from a study of blood T cell repertoires in COVID-19. Study at large: Both acute and convalescent COVID-19 samples were obtained from the United States, Italy and Spain. PBMCs, B-cell-depleted T cells, or T cells provided the cDNA or gDNA that made up the material.

The TCR originated in a man between 65 and 79 years old with acute or convalescent COVID-19. This chain links TRBV3-1 (or the pseudogene TRBV3-2) with TRBJ1-3; no clear D. The sequenced material came from peripheral blood. Here the CDR3 DNA reads TGTGCCAGCAGCATGTTATCAGCTGGAAACACCATATATTTT. It is translated as CASSMLSAGNTIYF.